This is a list of T cell receptor beta chains from one sample in a study of T cell responses to AZD1222 COVID-19 vaccine. Profiling relied on immunoSEQ multiplex PCR, and the TCRdb table lists in-frame clones only, not all of them. The sample consists of 97,000 or so clones, approximately 84% of them appearing once. This material consisted of peripheral blood, taken on day 0 of AZD1222 vaccination. The receptors shown here come from an adult in good health. Each CDR3 is given with its conserved first and last residue. Fields, in order: V gene, CDR3 length, J gene, clone size, D gene, CDR3 DNA, CDR3 protein. A D gene is named only where the DNA matches it firmly. For some rows the clone size is stated as once, few or many, or as a class when expanded; others skip it.

v_call: TRBV4-3
cdr3_length: 15
j_call: TRBJ1-4
clone_size: .
d_call: TRBD1
cdr3_nt: TGCGCCAGCAGCCGTTCCGGGACAGGGCTTGAAAAACTGTTTTTT
cdr3_aa: CASSRSGTGLEKLFF

v_call: TRBV12-5
cdr3_length: 12
j_call: TRBJ1-1
clone_size: .
d_call: .
cdr3_nt: TGTGCTAGTGGAATAATGAACACTGAAGCTTTCTTT
cdr3_aa: CASGIMNTEAFF

v_call: TRBV7-9
cdr3_length: 14
j_call: TRBJ1-1
clone_size: .
d_call: TRBD1
cdr3_nt: TGTGCCAGCAGCTTGGGACAGGGTACCGCCCGCGCTTTCTTT
cdr3_aa: CASSLGQGTARAFF

v_call: TRBV27
cdr3_length: 14
j_call: TRBJ1-1
clone_size: .
d_call: .
cdr3_nt: TGTGCCAGCAGTAAACCCGGAGGCAACACTGAAGCTTTCTTT
cdr3_aa: CASSKPGGNTEAFF

v_call: TRBV5-5
cdr3_length: 15
j_call: TRBJ2-3
clone_size: .
d_call: .
cdr3_nt: TGTGCCAGCAGTTATGAGGGGGGGCCAGTAAATACGCAGTATTTT
cdr3_aa: CASSYEGGPVNTQYF

v_call: TRBV4-1
cdr3_length: 18
j_call: TRBJ2-1
clone_size: .
d_call: TRBD2
cdr3_nt: TGCGCCAGCAGCCAAGATCTGGCTAGCGGGGTCTCCTACAATGAGCAGTTCTTC
cdr3_aa: CASSQDLASGVSYNEQFF

v_call: TRBV9
cdr3_length: 12
j_call: TRBJ2-1
clone_size: .
d_call: .
cdr3_nt: TGTGCCAGCAGCGAAACATACAATGAGCAGTTCTTC
cdr3_aa: CASSETYNEQFF

v_call: TRBV19
cdr3_length: 17
j_call: TRBJ2-6
clone_size: .
d_call: .
cdr3_nt: TGTGCCAGTAGTATAGATCACAGTAGCTCTGGGGCCAACGTCCTGACTTTC
cdr3_aa: CASSIDHSSSGANVLTF

v_call: TRBV19
cdr3_length: 15
j_call: TRBJ1-1
clone_size: .
d_call: .
cdr3_nt: TGTGCCAGCACCGCCCAGGGGTGGAAGAACACTGAAGCTTTCTTT
cdr3_aa: CASTAQGWKNTEAFF

v_call: TRBV6-5
cdr3_length: 13
j_call: TRBJ1-1
clone_size: .
d_call: .
cdr3_nt: TGTGCCAGCACCCCGGGGGGGGTGATTGAAGCTTTCTTT
cdr3_aa: CASTPGGVIEAFF

v_call: TRBV11-3
cdr3_length: 15
j_call: TRBJ2-5
clone_size: .
d_call: TRBD2
cdr3_nt: TGTGCCAGCAGGGAGGTTGCGGGGGGACAAGAGACCCAGTACTTC
cdr3_aa: CASREVAGGQETQYF

v_call: TRBV7-9
cdr3_length: 15
j_call: TRBJ2-2
clone_size: .
d_call: TRBD1
cdr3_nt: TGTGCCAGCAGCCCCAGGGGGCATTACACCGGGGAGCTGTTTTTT
cdr3_aa: CASSPRGHYTGELFF

v_call: TRBV7-8
cdr3_length: 15
j_call: TRBJ2-7
clone_size: .
d_call: TRBD2
cdr3_nt: TGTGCCAGCAGCTTAGTAACTAGCGGGAGTGGCGAGCAGTACTTC
cdr3_aa: CASSLVTSGSGEQYF

v_call: TRBV12-3/TRBV12-4
cdr3_length: 13
j_call: TRBJ1-1
clone_size: .
d_call: .
cdr3_nt: TGTGCCAGCAGTCGAGCAGGGAACACTGAAGCTTTCTTT
cdr3_aa: CASSRAGNTEAFF

v_call: TRBV9
cdr3_length: 15
j_call: TRBJ1-2
clone_size: .
d_call: TRBD1
cdr3_nt: TGTGCCAGCAGCGTAGCCTCGGGACAGAACTATGGCTACACCTTC
cdr3_aa: CASSVASGQNYGYTF

v_call: TRBV6-1
cdr3_length: 13
j_call: TRBJ2-1
clone_size: .
d_call: .
cdr3_nt: TGTGCCAGCAGTGAACAGGGATACAATGAGCAGTTCTTC
cdr3_aa: CASSEQGYNEQFF

v_call: TRBV5-6
cdr3_length: 16
j_call: TRBJ1-6
clone_size: once
d_call: .
cdr3_nt: TGTGCCAGCAGCTTTAACCCCAGCTCCTATAATTCACCCCTCCACTTT
cdr3_aa: CASSFNPSSYNSPLHF